These 22 T cell receptor beta chains came from one sample sequenced in a study of cytomegalovirus exposure and HLA in healthy donors. The PCR employed 60 Vbeta primers together with 13 Jbeta primers. The repertoire was sequenced with immunoSEQ multiplex PCR; TCRdb's copy has only in-frame clones and lacks some. Altogether more than 90,000 clones are present, 76% being singletons, with the ten largest covering 1.5% to 2.5%. The sequenced material came from PBMCs. The receptors stem from a man aged 35 to 55 in good health and CMV-seronegative.

The J gene is TRBJ2-6, the V gene TRBV5-6; D gene uncertain. Germline lookup yields CDR1 SGHDT and CDR2 YYEEEE. Trimming removed 2 bases at V and 1 base at J, with 16 bases between. CDR3 length: 18 residues. The CDR3 loop is CASSFIQVLLSGANVLTF. The CDR3 bases are TGTGCCAGCAGCTTTATCCAGGTCCTGCTTTCTGGGGCCAACGTCCTGACTTTC. The variable domain in full, with the rest retrieved from reference TRBV5-6 and TRBJ2-6, is DAGVTQSPTHLIKTRGQQVTLRCSPKSGHDTVSWYQQALGQGPQFIFQYYEEEERQRGNFPDRFSGHQFPNYSSELNVNALLLGDSALYLCASSFIQVLLSGANVLTFGAGSRLTVL.

CDR3 residues: CASSLRPSGSDEQFF. The CDR3 bases are TGTGCCAGCAGCCTCAGGCCTAGCGGGTCTGATGAGCAGTTCTTC. This chain connects TRBV5-6 to TRBJ2-1; 8 bases agree with TRBD2. This CDR3 spans 15 amino acids. With 4 bases clipped from V and 8 bases from J, the junction kept 11 bases outside the gene matches. The V gene's germline CDR1 is SGHDT and CDR2 YYEEEE.

The V call is TRBV4-1, the J call TRBJ1-3, with 7 positions matching TRBD1. This CDR3 spans 20 amino acids. CDR1 is MGHRA, CDR2 YSYEKL, per germline. The junction had 17 bases not matched to a gene; V was cut back by 3 bases and J by 0 bases. The DNA for the CDR3 is TGCGCCAGCAGCCACACACAGGGGACCGCTCCTTTTATCTCTGGAAACACCATATATTTT. It encodes CASSHTQGTAPFISGNTIYF.

The chain links TRBV18 to TRBJ2-5, with TRBD2 as a possible D gene (5 bases). Germline V CDR1 and CDR2: KGHSH, LQKENI. The CDR3 covers 13 residues. Trimming stripped 5 bases from V and 4 bases from J, with 11 bases between. This chain's CDR3 is CASSATRGETQYF. DNA for the CDR3: TGTGCCAGCTCAGCGACCCGGGGAGAGACCCAGTACTTC. The entire variable domain, with the rest obtained from reference TRBV18 and TRBJ2-5, is as follows: NAGVMQNPRHLVRRRGQEARLRCSPMKGHSHVYWYRQLPEEGLKFMVYLQKENIIDESGMPKERFSAEFPKEGPSILRIQQVVRGDSAAYFCASSATRGETQYFGPGTRLLVL.

This sequence joins TRBV4-2 and TRBJ1-5; D gene ambiguous. CDR1 and CDR2 (germline): LGHNA, YNFKEQ. V lost 0 bases and J lost 7, with 13 bases in between. The CDR3 length is 15 residues. The CDR3 loop reads CASSQDPRGNQPQHF. The CDR3 bases are TGTGCCAGCAGCCAAGATCCACGGGGAAACCAGCCCCAGCATTTT.

This sequence joins TRBV9 and TRBJ2-7; tentatively, D is TRBD1 (5 bases). This CDR3 has 15 amino acids. V was shortened by 0 bases and J by 3 bases, with 13 bases between the two germline ends. The germline V gene has CDR1 SGDLS and CDR2 YYNGEE. The CDR3 protein is CASSVGPDSDYEQYF. The CDR3 bases are TGTGCCAGCAGCGTAGGACCCGACAGTGACTACGAGCAGTACTTC.

The chain recombines TRBV4-3 with TRBJ1-2, with 7 bases that match TRBD1. The CDR3 sequence is 15 residues long. Germline assignment: CDR1 LGHNA and CDR2 YSLEER. With 2 bases clipped from V and 3 bases from J, the junction kept 6 bases outside the gene matches. CDR3 nucleotides: TGCGCCAGCAGCCAACTAGACAGGGTTGACTATGGCTACACCTTC. Translated: CASSQLDRVDYGYTF.

The chain has TRBV18 and TRBJ1-2; 9 nucleotides align to TRBD1. The CDR3 totals 17 residues. V gave up 3 bases and J gave up 0 bases; unmatched junction bases: 8. Germline values: CDR1 KGHSH, CDR2 LQKENI. The CDR3: CASSPYRTGATNYGYTF. The CDR3 bases are TGTGCCAGCTCACCCTACCGGACAGGGGCTACTAACTATGGCTACACCTTC.

The chain is built from TRBV11-2 and TRBJ2-7, with D unresolved. Trimming took 0 bases from V and 1 from J, leaving 10 bases between them. The CDR3 spans 15 residues. Germline CDR1 is SGHAT and CDR2 is FQNNGV. CDR3 residues: CASSLDLGRSYEQYF. The CDR3 DNA is TGTGCCAGCAGCTTAGATCTGGGCAGGTCCTACGAGCAGTACTTC.

As regards this clone: Germline and junction disagree at one end, which may indicate a read error. This chain joins TRBV28 and TRBJ2-1; TRBD1 aligns across 7 bases. Germline loops: CDR1 MDHEN, CDR2 SYDVKM. The length of the CDR3 is 13 residues. CDR3 nucleotide sequence: TGTGCCAGCAGCTTAGACAGGGACAACGAGCAGTTCTTC. Protein product: CASSLDRDNEQFF.

This clone was picked up a small number of times. The chain employs TRBV30 and TRBJ2-5, with TRBD1 as a possible D gene (5 bases). The CDR3 loop spans 16 amino acids. V lost 3 bases, J lost 0 bases, and 17 bases lay in between. Germline-derived CDR1 and CDR2 are GTSNPN and SVGIG (reference sequence). CDR3 DNA sequence: TGTGCCTGGAGCGCCCAGGGAACAGCGAACCAAGAGACCCAGTACTTC. It codes for CAWSAQGTANQETQYF.

The chain links TRBV30 to TRBJ1-5; TRBD1 is a possible D gene (5 bases). V was shortened by 0 bases and J by 2 bases, with 11 bases between the two germline ends. This CDR3 region has 15 residues. CDR1 is GTSNPN and CDR2 is SVGIG in the germline V gene (reference sequence). The CDR3 reads CAWSVYSGRNQPQHF. The CDR3 coding sequence is TGTGCCTGGAGTGTTTACTCAGGGCGCAATCAGCCCCAGCATTTT.

This chain connects TRBV7-8 to TRBJ1-4; 7 bases align to TRBD1. V trimming: 5 bases; J trimming: 10 bases; junction bases outside the gene matches: 13. Germline V CDR1 and CDR2: SGHVS, FQNEAQ. The CDR3 totals 15 residues. The CDR3 DNA is TGTGCCAGCAGCCCAAGGACAGGCGGCAGGGGAAAACTGTTTTTT. It codes for CASSPRTGGRGKLFF.

The rearrangement links TRBV4-3 to TRBJ2-1, with D hard to call. CDR3 size: 13 residues. Germline assignment: CDR1 LGHNA and CDR2 YSLEER. The V end was cut by 1 base, the J end by 6 bases, with 7 bases between. DNA of the CDR3: TGCGCCAGCAGCCAAGTACTAACCAATGAGCAGTTCTTC. This codes for CASSQVLTNEQFF.

A few counts support this clone. The chain links TRBV28 to TRBJ2-7, with 7 bases that match TRBD1. V dropped 3 bases and J dropped 0; count of bases not matched to a gene: 5. The germline gives CDR1 MDHEN, CDR2 SYDVKM. The CDR3 extends over 15 amino acids. CDR3 in DNA: TGTGCCAGCAGTTTCCGGGACAGATACTCCTACGAGCAGTACTTC. It is translated as CASSFRDRYSYEQYF.

This clone has just a few counts. V gene TRBV6-6 combines with J gene TRBJ2-3, with 9 bases identical to TRBD1. The CDR3 contains 14 residues. Trimming at V came to 1 base and at J to 7 bases, leaving 3 bases not matched to a gene. Germline CDR1 MNHNY, CDR2 SVGAGI (reference sequence). As DNA, the CDR3 is TGTGCCAGCAGTTACTGGGGACAGGGCCATACGCAGTATTTT. Encoded protein: CASSYWGQGHTQYF.

This clone has only a few counts. V and J are TRBV7-2 and TRBJ2-7; D is perhaps TRBD1 (6 bases). CDR1 is SGHTA, CDR2 FQGNSA, per germline. CDR3 length equals 13 residues. V dropped 3 bases and J dropped 6 bases, with 12 bases sitting between them. In DNA form, the CDR3 reads TGTGCCAGCAGCTTGGACACAGGGTTCGAGCAGTACTTC. This sequence encodes CASSLDTGFEQYF.

The rearrangement uses TRBV7-6 and TRBJ2-7, with D perhaps TRBD1 (6 bases). Germline CDR1 and CDR2: SGHVS and FNYEAQ. The V and J ends lost 7 bases and 5 bases respectively, with 18 bases between them. The length of the CDR3 is 14 residues. CDR3 protein: CASKSSGTSHEQYF. The CDR3 DNA sequence: TGTGCCAGCAAAAGTTCCGGGACATCCCACGAGCAGTACTTC. Filled out from reference TRBV7-6 and TRBJ2-7, the complete variable domain reads GAGVSQSPRYKVTKRGQDVALRCDPISGHVSLYWYRQALGQGPEFLTYFNYEAQQDKSGLPNDRFSAERPEGSISTLTIQRTEQRDSAMYRCASKSSGTSHEQYFGPGTRLTVT.

The chain uses TRBV28 and TRBJ1-5; 7 positions agree with TRBD1. CDR1 is MDHEN, CDR2 SYDVKM, per germline. The trim removed 0 bases at V and 4 bases at J, leaving 9 bases unmatched. The CDR3 is 17 residues long. CDR3 nucleotides: TGTGCCAGCAGTTTATGGGGCCAGGGGGTGGCTAATCAGCCCCAGCATTTT. It codes for CASSLWGQGVANQPQHF.

The chain combines TRBV6-6 with TRBJ1-6, with TRBD1 matching over 8 bases. The CDR3 is 12 residues long. With V trimmed by 4 bases and J by 14 bases, 4 bases remained unmatched. Germline V lookup: CDR1 MNHNY, CDR2 SVGAGI (reference sequence). The CDR3 DNA sequence: TGTGCCAGCAGTTGGGAGGACAGGGCCCTCCACTTT. Encoded protein: CASSWEDRALHF.

The chain links TRBV7-2 to TRBJ1-5; D is uncertain. Germline values: CDR1 SGHTA, CDR2 FQGNSA. This CDR3 has 14 amino acids. Trimming shortened V by 1 base and J by 4 bases, and 8 bases separated the two germline ends. The CDR3: CASSLGSRNQPQHF. CDR3 bases: TGTGCCAGCAGCTTAGGATCCAGAAATCAGCCCCAGCATTTT.

The V gene is TRBV14, the J gene TRBJ2-1, with D perhaps matching TRBD1 (6 bases). V lost 3 bases, J lost 6 bases, and 12 bases lay in between. Germline loops: CDR1 SGHDN, CDR2 FVKESK. This CDR3 contains 14 residues. CDR3 in DNA: TGTGCCAGCAGCCACGTACTACAGGGCAATGAGCAGTTCTTC. It yields the protein CASSHVLQGNEQFF.